A single sample is the source of the 29 T cell receptor beta chains below, sequenced in a study of cytomegalovirus exposure and HLA in healthy donors. The PCR used 60 Vbeta and 13 Jbeta primers. The data were produced by immunoSEQ multiplex PCR, yet TCRdb's version contains in-frame clones alone and is incomplete. The sample shows about 120,000 clones, approximately 80% of them seen only once. The sample consisted of PBMCs. The receptor source for this set is a young woman in good health and CMV-seronegative.

This chain connects TRBV27 to TRBJ2-7; D is perhaps TRBD2 (5 bases). Germline-derived CDR1 and CDR2 are MNHEY and SMNVEV (reference sequence). The CDR3 spans 16 residues. V lost 2 bases and J lost 4, with 18 bases in between. CDR3 region: CASSLLGFEGLYEQYF. The CDR3 DNA is TGTGCCAGCAGTTTACTAGGGTTTGAGGGTTTATACGAGCAGTACTTC.

V is TRBV27 and J is TRBJ2-2; TRBD2 is a possible D gene (6 bases). The CDR3 length is 14 residues. In germline, CDR1 is MNHEY, CDR2 SMNVEV (reference sequence). The V end lost 4 bases, the J end lost 4 bases, and 10 bases lay between the germline ends. CDR3 nucleotides: TGTGCCAGCAGTTCCCAGGGAGGCACCGGGGAGCTGTTTTTT. Translation: CASSSQGGTGELFF.

The V and J genes are TRBV5-1 and TRBJ2-7; weak D call: TRBD2 (5 bases). The CDR3 has 14 residues. V was clipped by 0 bases and J by 4 bases, with 11 bases between them. Germline lookup yields CDR1 SGHRS and CDR2 YFSETQ. The CDR3 loop is CASSLGREKYEQYF. The CDR3 DNA is TGCGCCAGCAGCTTGGGACGGGAAAAGTACGAGCAGTACTTC.

The chain links TRBV7-9 to TRBJ2-7; 9 nucleotides align to TRBD2. The germline gives CDR1 SEHNR, CDR2 FQNEAQ (reference sequence). The CDR3 consists of 18 residues. Unmatched junction bases numbered 14, after V lost 5 bases and J lost 0 bases. CDR3 in amino acids: CASSIGGGRVHSSYEQYF. The CDR3 DNA reads TGTGCCAGCAGCATAGGGGGCGGGAGGGTGCATAGCTCCTACGAGCAGTACTTC.

The chain links TRBV19 to TRBJ2-2; D might be TRBD1 (6 bases). CDR1 and CDR2 (germline): LNHDA, SQIVND (reference sequence). CDR3 size: 15 residues. Between the trimmed V and J ends, which lost 3 bases and 1 base, there was a span of 9 bases. For the CDR3, the DNA is TGTGCCAGTAGTATCCAGGGGCAGAACACCGGGGAGCTGTTTTTT. This encodes CASSIQGQNTGELFF. The full variable domain, rest sourced from reference TRBV19 and TRBJ2-2, is DGGITQSPKYLFRKEGQNVTLSCEQNLNHDAMYWYRQDPGQGLRLIYYSQIVNDFQKGDIAEGYSVSREKKESFPLTVTSAQKNPTAFYLCASSIQGQNTGELFFGEGSRLTVL.

The rearrangement links TRBV15 to TRBJ2-1; D uncertain. CDR1 is LNHNV, CDR2 YYDKDF, per germline (reference sequence). Trimming pared 0 bases from V and 10 bases from J, leaving 10 bases between. The CDR3 loop spans 13 amino acids. The CDR3 coding sequence is TGTGCCACCAGCAGAGATCTCCTCGTCGAGCAGTTCTTC. Its protein product is CATSRDLLVEQFF.

J is TRBJ1-3 and V is TRBV2, with D tentatively TRBD1 (5 bases). CDR1 and CDR2 from the germline V gene are SNHLY and FYNNEI. Trimming cost V 4 bases and J 2 bases, with 12 bases left between them. This CDR3 contains 15 residues. For the CDR3, the DNA is TGTGCCAGCAGTGCAATCCAGGGTCCTGGAAACACCATATATTTT. Its translation: CASSAIQGPGNTIYF.

The V gene is TRBV7-9, the J gene TRBJ2-7; 8 bases align to TRBD2. Looked up from germline, CDR1 is SEHNR and CDR2 is FQNEAQ (reference sequence). V shed 5 bases, J shed 2 bases, and the junction held 14 bases outside the gene matches. The length of the CDR3 is 17 residues. The CDR3 region has the DNA TGTGCCAGCAGCCAATTCCAAGGGCTAGCGGGTCCCTACGAGCAGTACTTC. This encodes CASSQFQGLAGPYEQYF. Together with reference TRBV7-9 and TRBJ2-7, the CDR3 gives the full variable domain: DTGVSQNPRHKITKRGQNVTFRCDPISEHNRLYWYRQTLGQGPEFLTYFQNEAQLEKSRLLSDRFSAERPKGSFSTLEIQRTEQGDSAMYLCASSQFQGLAGPYEQYFGPGTRLTVT.

The V gene is TRBV7-3, the J gene TRBJ2-2; D gene unclear. The CDR3 spans 12 residues. V was shortened by 2 bases and J by 6 bases, with 4 bases between the two germline ends. Germline CDR1 reads SGHTA; CDR2 reads FQGTGA. This CDR3 is CASSLRAGELFF. As DNA, the CDR3 is TGTGCCAGCAGCTTACGAGCCGGGGAGCTGTTTTTT.

This sequence joins TRBV6-4 and TRBJ2-3; TRBD2 agrees at 8 bases. Trimming took 4 bases from V and 0 from J; bases not matched to a gene: 3. This CDR3 has 15 amino acids. Germline V CDR1 and CDR2: MRHNA, SNTAGT. The CDR3 nucleotides read TGTGCCAGCAGTGCGTTAGCGGGGAGCACAGATACGCAGTATTTT. Its translation: CASSALAGSTDTQYF.

This clone has just a few counts. The J gene is TRBJ2-7, the V gene TRBV6-5, with D possibly matching TRBD2 (5 bases). Per germline, CDR1 MNHEY and CDR2 SVGAGI. Trimming stripped 5 bases from V and 5 bases from J, with 16 bases between. The CDR3 is 14 residues long. The CDR3 protein is CASSEVPRRDEQYF. The CDR3 bases are TGTGCCAGCAGTGAGGTTCCCCGGCGGGACGAGCAGTACTTC.

This CDR3 is CASSVGGFDEQFF. The CDR3, as DNA: TGTGCCAGCAGCGTAGGAGGGTTTGATGAGCAGTTCTTC. The J gene is TRBJ2-1, the V gene TRBV9; D might be TRBD2 (5 bases). From germline, CDR1 is SGDLS and CDR2 YYNGEE. The CDR3 has 13 residues. The ends were cut back, 0 bases at V and 8 bases at J, with 9 bases in the middle.

This chain uses TRBV5-6 with TRBJ2-7; no definite D call. Trimming shortened V by 0 bases and J by 3 bases, and 4 bases separated the two germline ends. Germline V CDR1 and CDR2: SGHDT, YYEEEE. CDR3 size: 12 residues. DNA of the CDR3: TGTGCCAGCAGCTTGGGCGGCTACGAGCAGTACTTC. This encodes CASSLGGYEQYF.

The rearrangement links TRBV19 to TRBJ1-5, with 9 bases that match TRBD1. V lost 9 bases, J lost 2 bases, and 17 bases stayed unmatched. Germline V gene sequence: CDR1 LNHDA, CDR2 SQIVND (reference sequence). The CDR3 totals 18 residues. The CDR3 bases are TGTGCCAGCAATCGTGGGACAGGGAGGTTTATGGGCAATCAGCCCCAGCATTTT. Encoded protein: CASNRGTGRFMGNQPQHF.

The gene calls are TRBV18 and TRBJ1-5; perhaps TRBD1 as D (6 bases). V gave up 4 bases and J gave up 0 bases, with 10 bases separating them. CDR3 length equals 15 residues. Germline CDR1 is KGHSH and CDR2 is LQKENI. CDR3 loop: CASSQGQISNQPQHF. The CDR3 DNA is TGTGCCAGCTCACAAGGACAGATTAGCAATCAGCCCCAGCATTTT.

This chain connects TRBV7-3 to TRBJ2-7; 9 bases map to TRBD2. V shed 3 bases, J shed 2 bases, and the junction held 2 bases outside the gene matches. CDR1 is SGHTA and CDR2 is FQGTGA in the germline V gene. This CDR3 spans 14 amino acids. The CDR3 DNA reads TGTGCCAGCAGCTTCGCGGGAGGGCCCTACGAGCAGTACTTC. Its protein is CASSFAGGPYEQYF.

This clone has a handful of counts. Other DNA sequences in the same sample also yield this CDR3. This chain uses TRBV5-6 with TRBJ2-7; D gene unclear. The germline gives CDR1 SGHDT, CDR2 YYEEEE. This CDR3 has 11 amino acids. V was cut by 2 bases and J by 4 bases, with 4 bases left in between. CDR3 DNA: TGTGCCAGCAGCTTCGGTTACGAGCAGTACTTC. Residues: CASSFGYEQYF.

V is TRBV29-1 and J is TRBJ2-3; 9 bases are a match to TRBD1. V lost 2 bases to trimming and J lost 5 bases; unmatched junction nucleotides: 5. The length of the CDR3 is 14 residues. Germline V lookup: CDR1 SQVTM, CDR2 ANQGSEA. CDR3 amino acids: CSVEYRGQGDTQYF. The CDR3 DNA sequence: TGCAGCGTTGAATACAGGGGGCAGGGAGATACGCAGTATTTT.

This chain connects TRBV28 to TRBJ1-2; possibly TRBD1 for D (6 bases). The CDR3 contains 12 residues. Germline V gives CDR1 MDHEN, CDR2 SYDVKM. Trimming shortened V by 6 bases and J by 7 bases, and 12 bases separated the two germline ends. This CDR3 is CASSFRGAGYTF. Here the CDR3 DNA reads TGTGCCAGCAGCTTCAGGGGCGCTGGCTACACCTTC.

The V gene is TRBV5-1, the J gene TRBJ1-1; TRBD1 agrees at 8 bases. The length of the CDR3 is 13 residues. V gave up 3 bases and J gave up 5 bases; unmatched junction bases: 3. CDR1 SGHRS and CDR2 YFSETQ come from the germline V gene. CDR3 residues: CASSWTGSTEAFF. The CDR3 DNA sequence: TGCGCCAGCAGCTGGACAGGGAGTACTGAAGCTTTCTTT.

This chain connects TRBV4-3 to TRBJ2-1, with TRBD1 matching 7 bases. V lost 4 bases and J lost 0; bases outside the gene matches: 3. The CDR3 covers 15 residues. In germline, CDR1 is LGHNA, CDR2 YSLEER. The CDR3 DNA is TGCGCCAGCAGCCTAGGGGACAGCTCCTACAATGAGCAGTTCTTC. Protein product: CASSLGDSSYNEQFF.

The genes are TRBV18 and TRBJ2-1; 7 nucleotides line up with TRBD1. The CDR3 consists of 15 residues. Germline CDR1 is KGHSH and CDR2 is LQKENI. Trimming removed 3 bases from V and 6 bases from J; junction bases left unmatched: 8. CDR3 protein: CASSPQGQTTNEQFF. The CDR3, as DNA: TGTGCCAGCTCACCCCAGGGACAGACCACCAATGAGCAGTTCTTC.

This clone has just a few counts. CDR3 nucleotide sequence: TGTGCCAGCAGGATGGAACAGGGACGATCTGGGGCCAACGTCCTGACTTTC. This sequence encodes CASRMEQGRSGANVLTF. This chain joins TRBV5-4 and TRBJ2-6; weak D call: TRBD1 (6 bases). The CDR3 has 17 amino acids. V shed 5 bases and J shed 1 base, with 16 bases lying between them. Germline V gene sequence: CDR1 SGHNT, CDR2 YYREEE (reference sequence).

This clone is a singleton in its sample. The chain combines TRBV5-1 with TRBJ1-5; 8 bases are shared with TRBD1. The junction had 12 bases not matched to a gene; V was cut back by 7 bases and J by 0 bases. The CDR3 runs to 17 residues. Germline V gene sequence: CDR1 SGHRS, CDR2 YFSETQ. Here the CDR3 DNA reads TGCGCCAGCGGCCGGGACAGGCTGGGACTTAGCAATCAGCCCCAGCATTTT. Protein product: CASGRDRLGLSNQPQHF.

The sample holds one count of this clone. This sequence joins TRBV6-6 and TRBJ1-2, with TRBD1 identical over 7 bases. V lost 5 bases and J lost 6; bases outside the gene matches: 12. Germline CDR1 reads MNHNY; CDR2 reads SVGAGI (reference sequence). The CDR3 consists of 15 residues. CDR3 amino acids: CASSKPGQIINGYTF. DNA for the CDR3: TGTGCCAGCAGTAAACCGGGACAGATAATCAATGGCTACACCTTC.

The chain combines TRBV6-6 with TRBJ2-3; possibly TRBD2 for D (6 bases). Germline V gene sequence: CDR1 MNHNY, CDR2 SVGAGI (reference sequence). The ends were cut back, 2 bases at V and 1 base at J, with 10 bases in the middle. The CDR3 runs 15 residues. The DNA of the CDR3 is TGTGCCAGCAGTTACCGGCGGGACCGCACAGATACGCAGTATTTT. Amino acids: CASSYRRDRTDTQYF.

The gene calls are TRBV30 and TRBJ2-1, with D unclear. CDR1 GTSNPN and CDR2 SVGIG come from the germline V gene (reference sequence). CDR3 length: 14 amino acids. The V and J ends lost 2 bases and 0 bases respectively, with 8 bases between them. CDR3 in amino acids: CAWSRESSYNEQFF. The CDR3 DNA reads as TGTGCCTGGAGTCGAGAGAGCTCCTACAATGAGCAGTTCTTC.

The CDR3 loop reads CASSLYNEQFF. CDR3 DNA sequence: TGTGCCAGCAGCCTCTACAATGAGCAGTTCTTC. The V call is TRBV5-8, the J call TRBJ2-1; no clear D. The V gene's germline CDR1 is SGHTS and CDR2 YDEGEE. CDR3 size: 11 residues. Trimming pared 4 bases from V and 3 bases from J, leaving 2 bases between.

About this clone itself: One junction end disagrees with the germline gene, perhaps due to a read error. This rearrangement joins TRBV7-2 to TRBJ2-7, with D possibly TRBD2 on 5 matching bases. Germline-derived CDR1 and CDR2 are SGHTA and FQGNSA. The CDR3 sequence is 15 residues long. CDR3 nucleotides: TGTGCCAGCAGCTTAGTTGGAGGTATCTCCCACGAGCAGTACTTC. Translated, it gives CASSLVGGISHEQYF.